These T cell receptor beta chains were read from a single sample in a study of T-cell reconstitution after alpha-beta-depleted transplantation in children. TCRdb reanalysed the PCR reads using MiXCR and keeps one entry per CDR3 protein. The data hold about 140,000 distinct CDR3 sequences, with about 8.8% observed a single time. Sequences were derived from PBMCs, mostly from graft donor cells, sampled 180 days after TCRalphabeta/CD19-depleted stem cell transplant. These receptors were taken from a female patient aged 2 to 10 who had a stem cell transplant for congenital amegakaryocytic thrombocytopenia, so the T cells may come from the graft donor. CDR3s include the opening cysteine and the closing phenylalanine or tryptophan. A D gene is named only where the DNA matches it firmly. Some rows mark clone size as missing; the rest say once, few, many or name a class of expanded clone.

d_call | clone_size | j_call | v_call | cdr3_nt | cdr3_aa
. | many | TRBJ2-3 | TRBV20-1 | TGCAGTGCTTCACAGACAGATACGCAGTATTTT | CSASQTDTQYF
. | few | TRBJ1-3 | TRBV14 | TGTGCCAGCAGCCAAGTGAAGAGTACGGGGGATCTAAACACCATATATTTT | CASSQVKSTGDLNTIYF
TRBD1 | few | TRBJ2-7 | TRBV27 | TGTGCCAGCAGCCACGACAGGGACTACGAGCAGTACTTC | CASSHDRDYEQYF
. | many | TRBJ2-3 | TRBV7-2 | TGTGCCAGCAGCTTAGTGGGTGTCACAGATACGCAGTATTTT | CASSLVGVTDTQYF
TRBD2 | few | TRBJ2-7 | TRBV14 | TGTGCCAGCAGCCAAGATCTTGAGAGGGAGCGGGAGGCCGGGGAGCAGTACTTC | CASSQDLEREREAGEQYF
TRBD1 | many | TRBJ2-3 | TRBV29-1 | TGCAGCGTCCGAAACCCCCGACAGGGAAGCACAGATACGCAGTATTTT | CSVRNPRQGSTDTQYF
TRBD1 | . | TRBJ1-2 | TRBV3-1 | TGTGCCAGCCGGGCAGGGGGAGGCTATGGCTACACCTTC | CASRAGGGYGYTF
. | many | TRBJ2-7 | TRBV12-3/TRBV12-4 | TGTGCCAGCAGTTTCAGGGGGGGGGCATACGAGCAGTACTTC | CASSFRGGAYEQYF
TRBD2 | many | TRBJ2-1 | TRBV28 | TGTGCCATCCATCTTAGCGGGGGGTACAATGAGCAGTTCTTC | CAIHLSGGYNEQFF
TRBD2 | many | TRBJ2-1 | TRBV12-3/TRBV12-4 | TGTGCCAGCAGTTTAGGGGTAGCGGGACCCTGGGATGAGCAGTTCTTC | CASSLGVAGPWDEQFF
. | many | TRBJ2-7 | TRBV5-1 | TGCGCCAGCAGCCGTAGAGAGCGGTACGAGCAGTACTTC | CASSRRERYEQYF
. | few | TRBJ2-3 | TRBV5-1 | TGCGCCAGCAGCGGTGGGATAGGAGATACGCAGTATTTT | CASSGGIGDTQYF
. | many | TRBJ2-3 | TRBV5-6 | TGTGCCAGCAGCCTGATTGGGATCGCGGACTCGGTCACAGATACGCAGTATTTT | CASSLIGIADSVTDTQYF
TRBD1 | . | TRBJ2-5 | TRBV6-5 | TGTGCCAGCAGTTACCCGACAGGGGGAGGGCGGGAGACCCAGTACTTC | CASSYPTGGGRETQYF
. | many | TRBJ2-7 | TRBV28 | TGTGCCAGCAGTTTCATGGCAGCCTTTCCCTACGAGCAGTACTTC | CASSFMAAFPYEQYF
. | many | TRBJ2-2 | TRBV24-1 | TGTGCCACCAGTGATTTGAAAAGCGGGAACACCGGGGAGCTGTTTTTT | CATSDLKSGNTGELFF
TRBD1 | many | TRBJ2-3 | TRBV6-1 | TGTGCCAGCAGGACAGGGGGCTTCACAGATACGCAGTATTTT | CASRTGGFTDTQYF
TRBD2 | few | TRBJ2-2 | TRBV5-1 | TGCGCCAGCAGCTCGTTACCGGGACTAGCGGGAGTCATCACCGGGGAGCTGTTTTTT | CASSSLPGLAGVITGELFF
. | . | TRBJ1-5 | TRBV6-1 | TGTGCCAGCAGTGACAATTACTATAGCAATCAGCCCCAGCATTTT | CASSDNYYSNQPQHF
. | . | TRBJ2-7 | TRBV20-1 | TGCAGTGCTAGCCCCTGGACAGACTCCTACGAGCAGTACTTC | CSASPWTDSYEQYF
. | many | TRBJ1-2 | TRBV20-1 | TGCAGTGCCCCCTTTTCGGGAGGGAGTTATGGCTACACCTTC | CSAPFSGGSYGYTF
. | few | TRBJ1-6 | TRBV20-1 | TGCAGTGGGACAGAACCCTATAATTCACCCCTCCACTTT | CSGTEPYNSPLHF
. | many | TRBJ2-1 | TRBV14 | TGTGCCAGCAGCCCCGGGGGTTACAATGAGCAGTTCTTC | CASSPGGYNEQFF
. | many | TRBJ1-1 | TRBV10-3 | TGTGCCATCAGTGAAGCCGTGAACACTGAAGCTTTCTTT | CAISEAVNTEAFF
. | few | TRBJ2-3 | TRBV5-1 | TGCGCCAGCAGCTTGGTGACGGCTAGCACAGATACGCAGTATTTT | CASSLVTASTDTQYF
TRBD1 | . | TRBJ1-1 | TRBV10-2 | TGCGCCAGCAGTGACCCAGGGGGAAAGACTGAAGCTTTCTTT | CASSDPGGKTEAFF
TRBD2 | . | TRBJ2-5 | TRBV5-1 | TGCGCCAGCAGCTCAATACTAGCGGGAGAAGAGACCCAGTACTTC | CASSSILAGEETQYF
. | . | TRBJ1-1 | TRBV20-1 | TGCAGTGTCATACAGGGTCTGAACACTGAAGCTTTCTTT | CSVIQGLNTEAFF
. | many | TRBJ2-6 | TRBV2 | TGTGCCAGGGGCCGGGGCTCTGGGGCCAACGTCCTGACTTTC | CARGRGSGANVLTF
. | many | TRBJ1-1 | TRBV29-1 | TGCAGCGCCACACCCGGGAACGCTGAAGCTTTCTTT | CSATPGNAEAFF
. | once | TRBJ2-7 | TRBV18 | TGTGCCAGCTCACCACCCCAGTCGCGCGAGCAGTACTTC | CASSPPQSREQYF
. | few | TRBJ2-7 | TRBV5-1 | TGCGCCAGCTGCTTGGGGGGGACAGGAGTCTACGAGCAGTACTTC | CASCLGGTGVYEQYF
TRBD1 | many | TRBJ1-4 | TRBV28 | TGTGCCAGCCCGGGACAGGGGCCGAGAATTAATGAAAAACTGTTTTTT | CASPGQGPRINEKLFF
. | many | TRBJ2-7 | TRBV21-1 | TGTGCCAGCAGCAAACCCTTAGCCCCAAGGGACGAGCAGTACTTC | CASSKPLAPRDEQYF
. | many | TRBJ1-4 | TRBV20-1 | TGCAGTGCCGGGAATTACCTGACAAACCTCGCAACTAATGAAAAACTGTTTTTT | CSAGNYLTNLATNEKLFF
. | few | TRBJ1-5 | TRBV7-6 | TGTGCCAGCAGCTTAGCAAAAAGACCTCGGACATTCCAGCCCCAGCATTTT | CASSLAKRPRTFQPQHF
TRBD2 | many | TRBJ2-5 | TRBV29-1 | TGCAGCGTTATTCCCGGGACTAGCGGACAAGAGACCCAGTACTTC | CSVIPGTSGQETQYF
. | few | TRBJ1-4 | TRBV20-1 | TGCAGTGTCGTGACACGAGGATTGGAAAAACTGTTTTTT | CSVVTRGLEKLFF
. | many | TRBJ2-2 | TRBV20-1 | TGCAGTGTAGCGAACACCGGGGAGCTGTTTTTT | CSVANTGELFF
TRBD2 | many | TRBJ2-7 | TRBV20-1 | TGCAGTGCAGCCTTAATTAGCGGGAGGGCCTACGAGCAGTACTTC | CSAALISGRAYEQYF
TRBD2 | many | TRBJ2-1 | TRBV29-1 | TGCAGCGGGGGGACTAGCGGGAGTTACAATGAGCAGTTCTTC | CSGGTSGSYNEQFF
TRBD2 | . | TRBJ2-1 | TRBV3-1 | TGTGCCAGCAGCTTCGGACTAGCGACCAACTCGTACAATGAGCAGTTCTTC | CASSFGLATNSYNEQFF
. | many | TRBJ2-3 | TRBV7-2 | TGTGCCAGCAGCGGGGCACTAGACTACTTTGGCACAGATACGCAGTATTTT | CASSGALDYFGTDTQYF
. | many | TRBJ2-1 | TRBV5-6 | TGTGCCAGCAGCTCCCTGACAGGCTTCATAGCCAAGAGATACAATGAGCAGTTCTTC | CASSSLTGFIAKRYNEQFF
. | few | TRBJ1-4 | TRBV28 | TGTGCCAGCAGTTCGGGGCAGGATGAAAAACTGTTTTTT | CASSSGQDEKLFF
. | . | TRBJ1-6 | TRBV18 | TGTGCCAGCTCAGTAGACCTAGACAATTCACCCCTCCACTTT | CASSVDLDNSPLHF
TRBD2 | . | TRBJ2-3 | TRBV7-9 | TGTGCCAGCCGAGGGCCGGCGGGGGGTACGCAGTATTTT | CASRGPAGGTQYF
. | many | TRBJ2-2 | TRBV29-1 | TGCAGCGTTGACTCTGGGGTTGCGAACACCGGGGAGCTGTTTTTT | CSVDSGVANTGELFF